This T cell receptor beta chain was observed in a study of T cell repertoires in cytomegalovirus infection (dated by TCRdb to about 2019). For the wider study: Because public TCR beta signatures pointed to carriage of CMV infection together with the matching HLA type, the HLA type of each donor mattered for the analysis.

The cysteine opens and the phenylalanine closes a CDR3 of 16 amino acids. Only the CDR3 DNA is retained, 48 bases long and in frame from the first base. The germline V gene specifies MNHNS as CDR1 and SASEGT as CDR2. The germline V end is reduced by 0 bases and the J end by 1 base; junction bases left unmatched: 2. Broader findings and caveats from the paper: In the ex vivo response, HLA-C-restricted CMV-specific TCR beta clonotypes were dominant, and in two of eight donors the single most frequent clonotype came from this HLA-C-restricted group. In both this cohort and an independent roughly 400-donor cohort, the cumulative frequency of public TCR beta family members distinguished carriers of CMV infection plus the relevant HLA type.

This clonotype was counted only a few times. What this receptor recognizes is not known. There are no base qualities to consult, and no much larger clone falls within one base. The instrument given in TCRdb is Illumina HiSeq 1500. In-frame beta chains were kept once TCRdb had trimmed the public reads at Q25 with fastp and called clones with MiXCR. Entries that share a CDR3 protein sequence are merged under the most common genes and DNA. Present in this sample are more than 400,000 distinct CDR3 sequences, about 25% of which were seen just once. In total, the top ten clones hold about 13% of the sample.

The sample consisted of PBMCs. This receptor was obtained from a human donor in good health (CMV status not recorded). Some clones in this sample may be carry-over from other donors' samples. Recombination joined TRBV6-1 with TRBJ2-7; 11 central nucleotides agree with TRBD1. The CDR3 has the sequence CASSEAGTGGSYEQYF. The DNA reads as follows: TGTGCCAGCAGTGAAGCCGGGACAGGGGGATCCTACGAGCAGTACTTC.